This TCR beta chain was sequenced during a study of neurological immune-mediated disorders (dated by TCRdb to the late 2010s). Regarding the study in general: Peripheral blood TCR-beta repertoires from HTLV-I-associated myelopathy (HAM/TSP) patients, multiple sclerosis patients and healthy controls were compared by UMI-based sequencing. The cohort was made up of about 65 subjects, consisting of around 14 HAM/TSP patients, around 35 multiple sclerosis patients and some 20 healthy controls. The approximately 110 TCR-beta libraries included longitudinal samples, technical triplicates and paired sorted CD4+ and CD8+ T-cell subsets alongside PBMC samples. What the work shows at the level of the full study, not this receptor alone: Across subjects, expanded clones never shared an identical CDR3 amino acid sequence, which suggests that the TCR-beta repertoires in every group were private. TCR clonal expansion was greatest in HAM/TSP patients and smallest in MS patients, who ranked below even healthy controls.

To synthesize cDNA, template-switch 5'RACE was performed with a primer carrying a 10-nucleotide random unique molecular identifier so that each TCR transcript was tagged. Over 200 million TCR-beta sequences, covering 15-18 subjects, were produced in each sequencing run. Total RNA was extracted with the RNeasy kit. The KAPA Real-time Library Amplification kit was used to amplify TCR-beta VDJ regions with primers targeting the TCR constant region and the 5'RACE anchor. Sample indexes and Illumina adaptors were added in a first PCR, after which library yield was increased in a second PCR. The roughly 650 bp TCR product was size-selected on a 2% E-gel SizeSelection system after Ampure bead purification. Before pooling, library quality was assessed on a Bioanalyzer, concentration was determined with Qubit, and library quantification was performed with the Kapa Library Quantification kit. An Illumina HiSeq 2500 was used to sequence the libraries paired-end at 2 x 150 bp. To increase sequence diversity, about 25-30% phiX was spiked into each library pool. In the authors' own workflow: Quality-filtered reads were processed with the UMI-based MiGEC pipeline, and over 85% of raw TCR sequences were removed by the MiGEC pipeline during error correction. IMGT germline references were used for aligning VDJ genes, and each clonotype was defined as a unique CDR3 amino acid sequence together with its V-J genes. Clonal expansion, Shannon diversity, and CDR3 relatedness (CalcPairwiseDistances, ClusterSamples) were evaluated with VDJtools, and phylogenetic trees were built with CLCbio workbench. Clones with at least 8 unique UMIs were defined as expanded, with this threshold being based on coefficient-of-variation modelling across technical triplicates. The public reads were reanalyzed by TCRdb: fastp trimming at Q25, MiXCR alignment, in-frame beta chains only. Duplicate CDR3 protein sequences are folded into a single record with the most common DNA and genes. V and J calls and clone size were set by TCRdb, not the authors. In this sample the table shows about 76,000 distinct CDR3 sequences, roughly 17% of which occur a single time. About 16% of the sample comes from the top ten.

The healthy controls were volunteers from a blood bank in Maryland, USA. For unsorted PBMC libraries, 2 million PBMCs were used after storage in RNAlater at -80 degrees C until RNA extraction. PBMCs were separated from peripheral blood using Ficoll-Hypaque density gradient centrifugation and then cryopreserved in liquid nitrogen. In its sample, this clonotype was seen many times. It has no known antigen specificity. No base quality values were provided; no much bigger clone lies one nucleotide off. CDR1 and CDR2 are read off the germline V gene as LGHNA and YSLEER. V is trimmed back by 2 bases and J by 1 base, and the junction contains 6 bases that no gene match accounts for. Its CDR3 holds 17 amino acids, cysteine through phenylalanine. Kept here is only the CDR3 DNA, which spans 51 bases and is read in frame from base 1.

The receptor chain draws on TRBV4-3 and TRBJ1-1; 11 bases in the junction line up with TRBD1. Source material: PBMCs. This TCR came from a woman between 40 and 50 years old in good health. The DNA sequence is given as TGCGCCAGCAGCCAATCGGGACAGGGGGTAAGGAACACTGAAGCTTTCTTT. Translated, this gives CASSQSGQGVRNTEAFF.